Here is one TCR beta chain with its context. What it recognizes is unknown. The germline gives CDR1 SGHVS, CDR2 FQNEAQ. The CDR3 covers 15 residues. Trimming left V 2 bases short and J 1 base short, with 11 bases between. In making TCR cDNA, 5'RACE template switching added a universal primer site and UMIs to it. From the 5' RACE reads, TCRdb called clonotypes with MiXCR, one entry per CDR3 protein. Seen here are about 170,000 distinct CDR3 sequences, about 11% observed once, and the top ten hold roughly a third. These data come from a study of T cells after yellow fever vaccination. Study-level information: For low cell numbers, libraries were made with SMART-Seq v4 Ultra Low Input.

Study conclusions and caveats: Only a small proportion of the clonotypes turned up in both the CD4 and the CD8 compartments, likely arising from convergent recombination.

The chain couples TRBV7-8 to TRBJ2-5; TRBD2 might be the D (6 bases). The receptor's source is a man between 18 and 29 years old who received the YFV17D yellow fever vaccine. Sequencing used CD8+ T cells sorted from PBMCs, obtained 15 days after the yellow fever booster vaccination. Written as DNA, the CDR3 is TGTGCCAGCAGCTTACTTGCGGGACCCCAAGAGACCCAGTACTTC. Its translation is CASSLLAGPQETQYF.